A selection of T cell receptor beta chains follows, all from one sample in a study of Graves' ophthalmopathy and Graves' hyperthyroidism. TCRdb re-analysed the multiplex PCR reads in MiXCR, keeping a single row per CDR3 protein. Altogether approximately 460,000 distinct CDR3 sequences are present, approximately 15% being singletons, with the ten largest covering around 9.8%. Specimen: blood. The receptors derive from a woman aged 25 to 39 with Graves' ophthalmopathy. CDR3s include the opening cysteine and the closing phenylalanine or tryptophan. The D gene is left open where the match is weak. A clone size is listed for some rows: how often the clone was seen (once, few, many), or a class if it is expanded.

clone_size: many
d_call: .
j_call: TRBJ2-5
v_call: TRBV12-3/TRBV12-4
cdr3_nt: TGTGCCAGCAGTTCGGGCCACCAAGAGACCCAGTACTTC
cdr3_aa: CASSSGHQETQYF

clone_size: many
d_call: TRBD1
j_call: TRBJ1-1
v_call: TRBV28
cdr3_nt: TGTGCCAGCAGTGGAGGGGGCGCAGGGAAGACTGAAGCTTTCTTT
cdr3_aa: CASSGGGAGKTEAFF

clone_size: many
d_call: .
j_call: TRBJ1-2
v_call: TRBV19
cdr3_nt: TGTGCCAGTAGTATGGGTCGACCGCGGATGTGGGGCTACACCTTC
cdr3_aa: CASSMGRPRMWGYTF

clone_size: many
d_call: .
j_call: TRBJ2-5
v_call: TRBV27
cdr3_nt: TGTGCCACCATGGCCTTTGGGACCCAGTACTTC
cdr3_aa: CATMAFGTQYF

clone_size: many
d_call: .
j_call: TRBJ2-4
v_call: TRBV6-2/TRBV6-3
cdr3_nt: TGTGCCAGCAGTTACTCTGGGAGGCATGTGAGATTGGCCAAAAACATTCAGTACTTC
cdr3_aa: CASSYSGRHVRLAKNIQYF

clone_size: many
d_call: TRBD1
j_call: TRBJ2-7
v_call: TRBV19
cdr3_nt: TGTGCCAGTAGTACCTTCGAGACAGGGCTCTCCGAGCAGTACTTC
cdr3_aa: CASSTFETGLSEQYF

clone_size: .
d_call: .
j_call: TRBJ1-2
v_call: TRBV27
cdr3_nt: TGTGCCAGCAGTTACTCTGACAGACACGTCTATGGCTACACCTTC
cdr3_aa: CASSYSDRHVYGYTF

clone_size: many
d_call: .
j_call: TRBJ2-7
v_call: TRBV2
cdr3_nt: TGTGCCAGCAGTGATTGGCAGGGTAGAGCAGAGTCCTACGAGCAGTACTTC
cdr3_aa: CASSDWQGRAESYEQYF

clone_size: many
d_call: .
j_call: TRBJ2-5
v_call: TRBV7-8
cdr3_nt: TGTGCCAGCAGTTCCTTTTGGATGGAGACCCAGTACTTC
cdr3_aa: CASSSFWMETQYF

clone_size: many
d_call: TRBD2
j_call: TRBJ2-7
v_call: TRBV20-1
cdr3_nt: TGCAGTGCTAGGAGCGGGGCAGCCTACGAGCAGTACTTC
cdr3_aa: CSARSGAAYEQYF

clone_size: many
d_call: TRBD2
j_call: TRBJ2-7
v_call: TRBV7-9
cdr3_nt: TGTGCCAGCGGGGGGACTAACCCCTACGAGCAGTACTTC
cdr3_aa: CASGGTNPYEQYF

clone_size: many
d_call: .
j_call: TRBJ2-5
v_call: TRBV20-1
cdr3_nt: TGCAGTGCTAGAGATTTCGGACGAGGGCAAGAGACCCAGTACTTC
cdr3_aa: CSARDFGRGQETQYF

clone_size: few
d_call: .
j_call: TRBJ2-4
v_call: TRBV7-9
cdr3_nt: TGTGCCAGCAGCCAATACGACCGGACCGGAGGGGACATTCAGTACTTC
cdr3_aa: CASSQYDRTGGDIQYF

clone_size: many
d_call: .
j_call: TRBJ1-6
v_call: TRBV30
cdr3_nt: TGTGCCTGGAGCGGTACACCAGGGAACAATTCACCCCTCCACTTT
cdr3_aa: CAWSGTPGNNSPLHF

clone_size: many
d_call: .
j_call: TRBJ1-6
v_call: TRBV28
cdr3_nt: TGTGCCAGCAGTTTAGAGCAGCTTAATTCACCCCTCCACTTT
cdr3_aa: CASSLEQLNSPLHF

clone_size: many
d_call: .
j_call: TRBJ1-5
v_call: TRBV28
cdr3_nt: TGTGCCAGCACCCACCCGACCTACAATCAGCCCCAGCATTTT
cdr3_aa: CASTHPTYNQPQHF

clone_size: many
d_call: .
j_call: TRBJ2-7
v_call: TRBV28
cdr3_nt: TGTGCCAGCAGTCCGGGACACCAATTCGAGCAGTACTTC
cdr3_aa: CASSPGHQFEQYF

clone_size: many
d_call: .
j_call: TRBJ1-6
v_call: TRBV20-1
cdr3_nt: TGCAGTGCTACCGGGCCATACTCCTATAATTCACCCCTCCACTTT
cdr3_aa: CSATGPYSYNSPLHF

clone_size: many
d_call: .
j_call: TRBJ1-5
v_call: TRBV27
cdr3_nt: TGTGCCAGCAGTTTACATGGGGCCAATCAGCCCCAGCATTTT
cdr3_aa: CASSLHGANQPQHF

clone_size: many
d_call: .
j_call: TRBJ1-5
v_call: TRBV28
cdr3_nt: TGTGCCAGCAGTTTAACGGGGTATGGCAATCAGCCCCAGCATTTT
cdr3_aa: CASSLTGYGNQPQHF

clone_size: many
d_call: .
j_call: TRBJ2-5
v_call: TRBV6-5
cdr3_nt: TGTGCCAGCAGTTACTCCCGAGGTCGGACCCAAGAGACCCAGTACTTC
cdr3_aa: CASSYSRGRTQETQYF

clone_size: many
d_call: .
j_call: TRBJ1-2
v_call: TRBV5-4
cdr3_nt: TGTGCCAGCAGCTTGGAACAGCCCTATGGCTACACCTTC
cdr3_aa: CASSLEQPYGYTF

clone_size: .
d_call: TRBD1
j_call: TRBJ2-7
v_call: TRBV30
cdr3_nt: TGTGCCTGGAGCTCTGTTCGGGACAGGGTCCACGAGCAGTACTTC
cdr3_aa: CAWSSVRDRVHEQYF

clone_size: many
d_call: .
j_call: TRBJ1-2
v_call: TRBV11-2
cdr3_nt: TGTGCCAGCAGCTCGTTGACGATAACGAGAATGCACGGGTATGGCTACACCTTC
cdr3_aa: CASSSLTITRMHGYGYTF

clone_size: .
d_call: TRBD1
j_call: TRBJ2-2
v_call: TRBV12-3/TRBV12-4
cdr3_nt: TGTGCCAGCAGTTTATTTGGGACAGATACCGGGGAGCTGTTTTTT
cdr3_aa: CASSLFGTDTGELFF